These 19 T cell receptor beta chains came from one sample sequenced in a study of blood T cells in healthy people across ages. The second PCR ran roughly 7 to 11 cycles with a sample-barcoded 5' primer and J-beta primers. TCRdb reprocessed the 5' RACE reads via MiXCR and lists one record per CDR3 protein. The sample lists some 1.1 million distinct CDR3 sequences; 35% to 40% were seen once. Sequencing was done on a sample of blood. The receptors stem from a young man in good health.

There are many counts of this clonotype. The chain is built from TRBV7-2 and TRBJ2-3, with D possibly matching TRBD1 (5 bases). CDR1 SGHTA and CDR2 FQGNSA come from the germline V gene. V was pared by 6 bases and J by 2 bases, with 12 bases between. This CDR3 has 14 residues. CDR3 protein: CASRSDTNTDTQYF. The CDR3, as DNA: TGTGCCAGCAGATCGGACACCAACACAGATACGCAGTATTTT.

This clonotype has only a few counts. This chain connects TRBV10-3 to TRBJ1-2; maybe TRBD1 (5 bases). V lost 3 bases and J 3 bases, leaving 11 bases between the germline ends. CDR1 and CDR2 from the germline V gene are ENHRY and SYGVKD. The length of the CDR3 is 14 residues. CDR3 in amino acids: CAISEDGAYYGYTF. The DNA of the CDR3 is TGTGCCATCAGTGAAGACGGGGCGTACTATGGCTACACCTTC.

This chain joins TRBV5-1 and TRBJ2-1; D gene unclear. Trimming shortened V by 2 bases and J by 8 bases, and 11 bases separated the two germline ends. Germline CDR1 and CDR2: SGHRS and YFSETQ. The CDR3 consists of 13 residues. Written as DNA, the CDR3 is TGCGCCAGCAGCTTTATCAGTATGGATGAGCAGTTCTTC. Translating it yields CASSFISMDEQFF.

The chain has TRBV7-8 and TRBJ2-1; 9 nucleotides align to TRBD2. This CDR3 is built from 17 residues. Losses at the gene ends were 4 bases for V and 3 bases for J; bases not matched to a gene: 10. Per the germline V gene, CDR1 is SGHVS and CDR2 is FQNEAQ. CDR3 protein: CASSSPSGGIIYNEQFF. CDR3 coding DNA: TGTGCCAGCAGCTCCCCCAGCGGGGGGATTATCTACAATGAGCAGTTCTTC.

The chain links TRBV10-3 to TRBJ2-6; D ambiguous. The CDR3 is made up of 15 amino acids. Germline V gene sequence: CDR1 ENHRY, CDR2 SYGVKD. V lost 0 bases to trimming and J lost 4 bases, with 7 bases between them. CDR3: CAISESGPGANVLTF. DNA for the CDR3: TGTGCCATCAGTGAGTCAGGGCCAGGGGCCAACGTCCTGACTTTC.

The rearrangement joins TRBV5-1 to TRBJ2-1, with D perhaps matching TRBD1 (6 bases). The J call may be mistaken, given a closer DNA end match to TRBJ2-7. The germline gives CDR1 SGHRS, CDR2 YFSETQ. The CDR3 has 14 amino acids. The CDR3 region has the DNA TGCGCCAGCAGCAGTTCGGACAGTTACAATGAGCAGTACTTC. Protein product: CASSSSDSYNEQYF.

This clonotype occurred a few times. The chain links TRBV29-1 to TRBJ2-2; possibly TRBD2 for D (6 bases). Per germline, CDR1 SQVTM and CDR2 ANQGSEA. The CDR3 consists of 14 residues. With 1 base removed from V and 5 bases from J, the gap between germline ends came to 11 bases. The CDR3 loop is CSVEVGRGTGELFF. The DNA for the CDR3 is TGCAGCGTTGAAGTGGGACGGGGGACCGGGGAGCTGTTTTTT.

J is TRBJ2-7 and V is TRBV27; 11 positions match TRBD2. CDR1 and CDR2 (germline): MNHEY, SMNVEV (reference sequence). The length of the CDR3 is 15 residues. V was clipped by 6 bases and J by 2 bases; unmatched bases: 6. CDR3 in amino acids: CASRWTSGSPYEQYF. The CDR3 DNA is TGTGCCAGCAGGTGGACTAGCGGGTCCCCCTACGAGCAGTACTTC.

This clonotype appeared a few times. The rearrangement uses TRBV29-1 and TRBJ1-2; D not resolved. V shed 4 bases and J shed 1 base, with 7 bases lying between them. The CDR3 loop spans 12 amino acids. Germline-derived CDR1 and CDR2 are SQVTM and ANQGSEA. The CDR3 region is CSVGAVNYGYTF. The CDR3 nucleotides are TGCAGCGTTGGGGCGGTTAACTATGGCTACACCTTC.

V and J are TRBV7-2 and TRBJ1-5; D gene unclear. Germline V lookup: CDR1 SGHTA, CDR2 FQGNSA. This CDR3 comprises 15 residues. The V end lost 2 bases, the J end lost 4 bases, and 12 bases lay between the germline ends. The CDR3 DNA sequence: TGTGCCAGCAGCTTACGGTTCGGTCAAAATCAGCCCCAGCATTTT. Protein sequence: CASSLRFGQNQPQHF.

V and J are TRBV20-1 and TRBJ2-3; maybe TRBD1 (5 bases). V was pared by 6 bases and J by 3 bases, with 13 bases between. The CDR3 totals 13 residues. Germline CDR1 is DFQATT and CDR2 is SNEGSKA (reference sequence). CDR3 sequence reads: CSASASGTDTQYF. The CDR3 DNA sequence: TGCAGTGCAAGCGCATCAGGGACAGATACGCAGTATTTT.

The gene calls are TRBV18 and TRBJ2-1, with 8 positions matching TRBD2. This CDR3 has 16 residues. The V gene's germline CDR1 is KGHSH and CDR2 LQKENI. With 6 bases clipped from V and 7 bases from J, the junction kept 14 bases outside the gene matches. The CDR3 region has the DNA TGTGCCAGCTCCACCCGATCGGCGGGGGGCGTTAATGAGCAGTTCTTC. Encoded protein: CASSTRSAGGVNEQFF.

This clonotype was counted a few times. The chain has TRBV4-3 and TRBJ2-3; D is undetermined. Germline CDR1 LGHNA, CDR2 YSLEER. The CDR3 has 16 residues. V was trimmed by 0 bases and J by 4 bases, leaving 14 bases between them. In DNA, the CDR3 is TGCGCCAGCAGCCAAGACGTCGGCAACGGCGCAGATACGCAGTATTTT. Protein product: CASSQDVGNGADTQYF.

The chain uses TRBV12-3 or TRBV12-4 and TRBJ2-5, with D possibly being TRBD1 (6 bases). The V and J ends lost 1 base and 5 bases respectively, with 20 bases between them. The length of the CDR3 is 17 residues. In nucleotides, the CDR3 is TGTGCCAGCAGTTTAGGGCCGGGACAACAACCGAGGGAGACCCAGTACTTC. Protein product: CASSLGPGQQPRETQYF.

In the case of this clonotype: This could be a read error, since a much larger clone is one nucleotide away. The V gene is TRBV7-2, the J gene TRBJ2-3; D unresolved. The CDR3 extends over 13 amino acids. CDR1 is SGHTA, CDR2 FQGNSA, per germline. V was shortened by 8 bases and J by 2 bases, with 11 bases between the two germline ends. The CDR3 DNA follows: TGTGCCAGCTACTCCCAAGTCACAGATACGCAGTATTTT. Residues: CASYSQVTDTQYF.

The CDR3, as DNA: TGTGCCAGCGCAGGGACTAGGGAGACCCAGTACTTC. Amino acids: CASAGTRETQYF. The J gene is TRBJ2-5, the V gene TRBV6-6; 8 nucleotides match TRBD2. Germline assignment: CDR1 MNHNY and CDR2 SVGAGI (reference sequence). The CDR3 sequence is 12 residues long. Trimming at V came to 8 bases and at J to 5 bases, leaving 4 bases not matched to a gene.

CDR3 DNA: TGTGCCAGCAGCGGTACAGGGGATAGGCGCAATCAGCCCCAGCATTTT. As protein: CASSGTGDRRNQPQHF. This chain uses TRBV12-3 or TRBV12-4 with TRBJ1-5; 7 nucleotides match TRBD1. This CDR3 region has 16 residues. V dropped 6 bases and J dropped 2; count of bases not matched to a gene: 10.

In its sample, this clonotype was seen many times. The chain combines TRBV28 with TRBJ1-4, with 8 nucleotides matching TRBD1. This CDR3 has 13 amino acids. V lost 3 bases and J lost 6; bases outside the gene matches: 0. Germline values: CDR1 MDHEN, CDR2 SYDVKM. As DNA, the CDR3 is TGTGCCAGCAGTTTGGACAGGGATGAAAAACTGTTTTTT. Protein sequence: CASSLDRDEKLFF. Combining the CDR3 with reference TRBV28 and TRBJ1-4 gives the whole variable domain DVKVTQSSRYLVKRTGEKVFLECVQDMDHENMFWYRQDPGLGLRLIYFSYDVKMKEKGDIPEGYSVSREKKERFSLILESASTNQTSMYLCASSLDRDEKLFFGSGTQLSVL.

Points on this clonotype: One end of the junction varies from germline; a read error may be responsible. The rearrangement joins TRBV9 to TRBJ2-5, with unresolved D. This CDR3 has 15 amino acids. Per germline, CDR1 SGDLS and CDR2 YYNGEE. The CDR3 coding sequence is TGTGCCAGCAGCGTAGTCGCCTCTCGACAAGAGACCCTGTACTTC. It specifies CASSVVASRQETLYF.